This record concerns one T cell receptor (beta chain) sequence. The antigen it recognizes is unknown. Base-call qualities are not available, and no considerably larger clone is one nucleotide away. TCRbeta CDR3 regions were amplified from genomic DNA using the immunoSEQ Assay, a bias-controlled multiplex PCR. As for the original processing: Within the assay, amplification of reference gene primers was used to estimate how many nucleated cells each sample contained. Sequence reads were collapsed and filtered to measure the absolute abundance of every unique TCRbeta CDR3 rearrangement. For each sample, productive Simpson clonality was calculated by taking the square root of Simpson's diversity index across productive rearrangements. Here the immuneACCESS table is served through TCRdb, limited to in-frame sequences with V and J called. Missing clones are a known gap in these copies; in checked studies unresolved V genes cover under half, and the rest lacks a known reason. From that table come the V and J calls and clone size; the DNA was used to work out D and trimming. The sample table contains about 260,000 clones; only one count was recorded for 80% to 90% of them. The ten biggest clones cover just over 0.85% of the sample.

These data are taken from a study of blood T cell repertoires in COVID-19 (dated by TCRdb to about 2020). About the study as a whole: Samples covering the acute and convalescent phases of COVID-19 were provided by collaborators in the United States, Italy and Spain. Where HLA class I and class II types were available, the types were taken from metadata supplied by the sample provider, not from assay-based typing. The material from the prospective study consisted of cDNA or gDNA derived from T cells, B-cell-depleted T cells, or PBMCs. Samples came from the ongoing ImmuneRACE study (first 160 participants) plus 1,254 subjects from 6 global collaborators. A freely available public database, intended as a resource for researchers studying the immune response to SARS-CoV-2, is where the repertoires were released. The dataset comprised deeply sampled blood TCRbeta repertoires from subjects exposed to, actively infected with, or recovered from COVID-19. Nearly every sample came with metadata listing a de-identified subject ID, COVID-19 status, age in years and sex.

Counted from cysteine to phenylalanine, this CDR3 has 14 amino acids. Of all the DNA, just the CDR3 is kept, 42 bases in frame from base 1. Trimming accounts for 4 bases at V and 8 bases at J, while the number of junction bases matched to no gene is 6. Taken from the germline V gene (reference sequence), the CDR1 and CDR2 loops are SEHNR and FQNEAQ. Participants in the prospective study were enrolled through a virtual design, were aged roughly 18 to 95 years, and lived in 24 United States geographic areas. In the prospective study, cohorts were assigned on the basis of participant-reported clinical history obtained from a screening survey and a study questionnaire. Exposed participants had been in contact with someone with a PCR-confirmed or clinician-diagnosed COVID-19 case within 2 weeks of study entry. Mobile phlebotomists in the prospective study collected whole blood, serum and a nasopharyngeal or oropharyngeal swab from every participant. Participants in the prospective study had the option to provide additional blood draws and questionnaires over a 2-month period. Blood samples from the prospective study were shipped frozen or at room temperature prior to DNA extraction.

Broad study findings and their caveats: The quantity of clinical and demographic metadata differed by source and by participant and was supplied without curation.

The sequence derives from a man in his fifties who had been exposed to COVID-19. The chain joins TRBV7-9 to TRBJ2-1, with TRBD1 identical over 9 junction bases. Sequenced: PBMCs or T cells enriched from blood (not recorded which). The CDR3 region: CASSYWDRADEQFF. At the DNA level, the sequence is TGTGCCAGCAGCTACTGGGACAGGGCGGATGAGCAGTTCTTC.